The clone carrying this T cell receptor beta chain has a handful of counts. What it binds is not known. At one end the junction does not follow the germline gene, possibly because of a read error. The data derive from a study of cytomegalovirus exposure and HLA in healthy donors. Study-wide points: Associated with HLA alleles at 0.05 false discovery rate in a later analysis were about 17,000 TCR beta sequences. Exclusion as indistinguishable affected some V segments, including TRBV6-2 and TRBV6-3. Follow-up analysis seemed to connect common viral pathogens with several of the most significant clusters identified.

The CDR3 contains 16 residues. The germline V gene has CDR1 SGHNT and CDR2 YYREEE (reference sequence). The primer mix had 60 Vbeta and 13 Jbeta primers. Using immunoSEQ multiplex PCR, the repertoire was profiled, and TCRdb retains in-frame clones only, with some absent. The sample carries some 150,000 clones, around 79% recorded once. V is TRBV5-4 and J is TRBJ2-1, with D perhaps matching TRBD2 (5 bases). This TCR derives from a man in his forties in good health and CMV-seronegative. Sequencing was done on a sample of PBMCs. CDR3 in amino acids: CASSLQVSGAYNEQFF. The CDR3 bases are TGCGCCAGCAGCCTCCAGGTGAGCGGAGCCTACAATGAGCAGTTCTTC.